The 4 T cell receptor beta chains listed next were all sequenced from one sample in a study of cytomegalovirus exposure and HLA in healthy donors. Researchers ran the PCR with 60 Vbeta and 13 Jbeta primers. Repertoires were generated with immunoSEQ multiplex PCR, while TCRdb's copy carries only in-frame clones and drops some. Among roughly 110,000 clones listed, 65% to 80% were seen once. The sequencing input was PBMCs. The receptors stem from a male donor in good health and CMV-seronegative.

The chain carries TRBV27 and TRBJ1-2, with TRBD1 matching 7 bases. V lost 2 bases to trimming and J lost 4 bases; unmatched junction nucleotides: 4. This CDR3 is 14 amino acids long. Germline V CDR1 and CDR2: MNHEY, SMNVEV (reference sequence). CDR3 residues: CASSLKTGAYGYTF. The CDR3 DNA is TGTGCCAGCAGTTTAAAAACAGGGGCCTATGGCTACACCTTC.

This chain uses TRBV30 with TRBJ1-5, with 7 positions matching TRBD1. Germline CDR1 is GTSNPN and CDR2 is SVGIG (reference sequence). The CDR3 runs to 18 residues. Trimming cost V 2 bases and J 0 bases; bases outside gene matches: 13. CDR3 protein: CAWSPPDRRLHSNQPQHF. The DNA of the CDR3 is TGTGCCTGGAGTCCCCCGGACAGGAGATTACATAGCAATCAGCCCCAGCATTTT.

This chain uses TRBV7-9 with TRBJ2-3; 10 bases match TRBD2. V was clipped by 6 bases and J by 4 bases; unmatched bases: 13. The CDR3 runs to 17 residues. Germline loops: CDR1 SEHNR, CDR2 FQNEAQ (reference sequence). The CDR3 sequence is CASSNSAGLAVSDTQYF. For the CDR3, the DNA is TGTGCCAGCAGTAATTCTGCCGGACTAGCGGTTTCAGATACGCAGTATTTT.

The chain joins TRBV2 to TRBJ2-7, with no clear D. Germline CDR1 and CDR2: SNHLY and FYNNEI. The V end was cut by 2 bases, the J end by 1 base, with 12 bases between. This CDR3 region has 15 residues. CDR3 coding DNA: TGTGCCAGCAGTGAACGTGGCGGTTTTTCCTACGAGCAGTACTTC. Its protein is CASSERGGFSYEQYF.